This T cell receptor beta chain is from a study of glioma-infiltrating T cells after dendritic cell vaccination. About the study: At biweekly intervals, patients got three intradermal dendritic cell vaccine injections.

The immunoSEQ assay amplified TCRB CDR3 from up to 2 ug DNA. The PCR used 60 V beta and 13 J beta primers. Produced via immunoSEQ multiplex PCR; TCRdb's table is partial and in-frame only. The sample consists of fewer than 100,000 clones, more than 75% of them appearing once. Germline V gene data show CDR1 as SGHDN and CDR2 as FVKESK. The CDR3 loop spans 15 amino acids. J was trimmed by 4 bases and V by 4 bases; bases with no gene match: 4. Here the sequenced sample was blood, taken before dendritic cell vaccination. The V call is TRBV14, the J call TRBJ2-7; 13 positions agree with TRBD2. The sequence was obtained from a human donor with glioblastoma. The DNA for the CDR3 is TGTGCCAGCAGCCCGCCGGGACTAGCGGGGTACGAGCAGTACTTC. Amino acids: CASSPPGLAGYEQYF. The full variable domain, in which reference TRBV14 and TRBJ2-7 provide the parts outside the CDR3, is EAGVTQFPSHSVIEKGQTVTLRCDPISGHDNLYWYRRVMGKEIKFLLHFVKESKQDESGMPNNRFLAERTGGTYSTLKVQPAELEDSGVYFCASSPPGLAGYEQYFGPGTRLTVT.